This TCR beta chain emerged from a study of blood T cell repertoires in COVID-19. Study overall: Both acute and convalescent COVID-19 samples were obtained from the United States, Italy and Spain.

CDR3 length equals 15 residues. Generated by immunoSEQ multiplex PCR, the TCRdb table keeps only in-frame clones and is missing some. The sample shows 350,000 or so clones, around 90% of them seen only once. The gene calls are TRBV21-1 and TRBJ2-1; the DNA was not used to check the table's D call, TRBD1. TRBV21-1 is tagged as a pseudogene. The TCR originated in a woman aged 60-70 years with COVID-19, enrolled during active disease. Sequenced sample: peripheral blood. The CDR3 is CASSATGGPYNEQFF. CDR3 bases: TGTGCCAGCAGCGCGACAGGGGGCCCCTACAATGAGCAGTTCTTC.